A selection of T cell receptor beta chains follows, all from one sample in a study of shared clonotypes between healthy human individuals. Only in-frame clones appear in the TCRdb table, and some are missing; sequencing was by immunoSEQ multiplex PCR. The sample carries hundreds of thousands of clones, 90% to 96% recorded once. Sequencing was carried out using naive CD4+ T cells sorted from blood. The receptors were sampled from a woman aged 30 to 39 in good health. Each CDR3 is given with its conserved first and last residue. Fields, in order: J gene, clone size, D gene, V gene, CDR3 DNA, CDR3 protein. D genes are given only for firm matches. Only some rows state a clone size, as once, few, many or a class for expanded clones.

TRBJ2-2,-,TRBD2,TRBV6-5,TGTGCCAGCAGTAGAAGGGGACTAGGGGCCGGGGAGCTGTTTTTT,CASSRRGLGAGELFF
TRBJ1-5,-,TRBD1,TRBV28,TGTGCCAGCAGGCTGACACGGGACAGGGGTCAGCCCCAGCATTTT,CASRLTRDRGQPQHF
TRBJ1-2,-,-,TRBV18,TGTGCCAGCTCACCACGGGCAGACTATGGCTACACCTTC,CASSPRADYGYTF
TRBJ1-3,-,-,TRBV18,TGTGCCAGCTCATCGAGGGGGGCAGGAAACACCATATATTTT,CASSSRGAGNTIYF
TRBJ2-4,-,TRBD2,TRBV28,TGTGCCAGCGGCAGACTAGCGGGAGGGAGCATTCAGTACTTC,CASGRLAGGSIQYF
TRBJ1-1,-,-,TRBV19,TGTGCCAGTAGTCCCTCACGGGGGACCGTTCCTATGAACACTGAAGCTTTCTTT,CASSPSRGTVPMNTEAFF
TRBJ1-3,-,-,TRBV5-1,TGCGCCAGCAGCTTGGACAACTCTGGAAACACCATATATTTT,CASSLDNSGNTIYF
TRBJ2-7,once,-,TRBV2,TGTGCCAGCAGTGTCGGCGGATCCTACGAGCAGTACTTC,CASSVGGSYEQYF
TRBJ2-5,-,-,TRBV27,TGTGCCAGCAGTTTTGATCAAGAGACCCAGTACTTC,CASSFDQETQYF
TRBJ2-1,-,TRBD2,TRBV2,TGTGCCAGCAGTGGAGAAACTAGCGCCTACTATTATAATGAGCAGTTCTTC,CASSGETSAYYYNEQFF
TRBJ1-4,-,TRBD1,TRBV27,TGTGCCAGCAGACCGGACAGGAATAATGAAAAACTGTTTTTT,CASRPDRNNEKLFF
TRBJ2-7,-,TRBD1,TRBV28,TGTGCCAGCAGTAGGGACAGGTATGGCGAGCAGTACTTC,CASSRDRYGEQYF
TRBJ2-1,-,-,TRBV15,TGTGCCACCAGCAGAGATGAACAGGAGAATCACAATGAGCAGTTCTTC,CATSRDEQENHNEQFF
TRBJ2-7,-,TRBD2,TRBV10-3,TGTGCCATCAGTGAGTCTGGGGTTATGCTAGCGGGAGTAGGTGAGCAGTACTTC,CAISESGVMLAGVGEQYF
TRBJ2-2,-,TRBD2,TRBV7-2,TGTGCCAGCAGCTTATTTTCACTAGCGGGAGGCGCCGGGGAGCTGTTTTTT,CASSLFSLAGGAGELFF
TRBJ2-2,-,-,TRBV9,TGTGCCAGCGGGCAAGAGCTCGGGGAGCTGTTTTTT,CASGQELGELFF
TRBJ1-3,-,-,TRBV2,TGTGCCACCGGGACCCAGGGAAACACCATATATTTT,CATGTQGNTIYF
TRBJ2-1,-,TRBD2,TRBV2,TGTGCCAGCAGTGAGTGGCGGGAGCGCTACAATGAGCAGTTCTTC,CASSEWRERYNEQFF
TRBJ2-2,-,-,TRBV7-9,TGTGCCAGCAGACTATCGGGGGCCGGGGAGCTGTTTTTT,CASRLSGAGELFF
TRBJ2-7,-,TRBD2,TRBV5-1,TGCGCCAGCAGCTTAGGCGGGAGTTCCTACGAGCAGTACTTC,CASSLGGSSYEQYF
TRBJ1-2,-,-,TRBV11-2,TGTGCCAGCAGCCCCGGGGGGGCCAACTATGGCTACACCTTC,CASSPGGANYGYTF
TRBJ1-2,-,-,TRBV28,TGTGCCAGCAGTTGGGGAGCGCCTAACTATGGCTACACCTTC,CASSWGAPNYGYTF
TRBJ2-7,-,-,TRBV4-1,TGCGCCAGCAGCCAAGGGCGGTTCGGAGATCAGCGCCGCTACGAGCAGTACTTC,CASSQGRFGDQRRYEQYF
TRBJ1-6,-,TRBD1,TRBV19,TGTGCCAGTAGTGGCGGGACAGGGGGCTTGAATTCACCCCTCCACTTT,CASSGGTGGLNSPLHF
TRBJ2-5,-,TRBD1,TRBV19,TGTGCCAGTAGTAAACAAGGGACAGGAGAAGAGACCCAGTACTTC,CASSKQGTGEETQYF
TRBJ2-7,-,-,TRBV2,TGTGCCAGCAGTGAAGCGGGCGGACAATACGAGCAGTACTTC,CASSEAGGQYEQYF
TRBJ1-5,-,TRBD1,TRBV27,TGTGCCAGCAGTTGTAATAGGACAGGGTGGTGTAAGGACAATCAGCCCCAGCATTTT,CASSCNRTGWCKDNQPQHF
TRBJ2-3,-,-,TRBV14,TGTGCCAGCAGCCAAGATAACTTAGGGACGGTCGTCCCAGATACGCAGTATTTT,CASSQDNLGTVVPDTQYF
TRBJ2-7,-,TRBD2,TRBV4-2,TGTGCCAGGGGACTAGCGTTAAAGTCCTACGAGCAGTACTTC,CARGLALKSYEQYF
TRBJ1-1,-,-,TRBV21-1,TGTGCCAGCGCAAATGACCTGAAGGCTTTCTTT,CASANDLKAFF
TRBJ2-1,-,TRBD2,TRBV5-4,TGTGCCAGCAGCTTAGGGACTAGCTCATACAATGAGCAGTTCTTC,CASSLGTSSYNEQFF
TRBJ2-7,-,-,TRBV11-3,TGTGCCAGCAGCCTCGGGATCGTTCCCTACGAGCAGTACTTC,CASSLGIVPYEQYF
TRBJ2-7,-,-,TRBV5-6,TGTGCCAGCAGCCTAAACCACTACGAGCAGTACTTC,CASSLNHYEQYF
TRBJ2-7,-,-,TRBV7-9,TGTGCCAGCGGTAACAGGGTATACGAGCAGTACTTC,CASGNRVYEQYF
TRBJ1-2,-,-,TRBV9,TGTGCCAGCAGCCTGGACCCCTATGGCTACACCTTC,CASSLDPYGYTF
TRBJ2-3,-,TRBD1,TRBV5-8,TGTGCCAGCAGCTTGCTGGACAGGACCACAGATACGCAGTATTTT,CASSLLDRTTDTQYF
TRBJ2-6,-,-,TRBV28,TGTGCCAGCAGTTTCATACTAAAGGGGAAATCACCCTCTGGGGCCAACGTCCTGACTTTC,CASSFILKGKSPSGANVLTF
TRBJ2-3,once,-,TRBV19,TGTGCCAGTAGTACCGGTAGCGGAGGCACAGATACGCAGTATTTT,CASSTGSGGTDTQYF
TRBJ1-1,-,-,TRBV15,TGTGCCACCAGCGTCATGGGCCTGAACACTGAAGCTTTCTTT,CATSVMGLNTEAFF
TRBJ2-7,-,-,TRBV7-2,TGTGCCAGCAGCTTAGGTCTGGCAACCTACGAGCAGTACTTC,CASSLGLATYEQYF
TRBJ2-2,-,TRBD2,TRBV5-4,TGTGCCAGCAGTCCTCCGGGACTAGCGGGAGGTAAGGCGAACACCGGGGAGCTGTTTTTT,CASSPPGLAGGKANTGELFF
TRBJ2-3,-,TRBD2,TRBV27,TGTGCCAGCACCAGGACTAGTGCCCTTAGCACAGATACGCAGTATTTT,CASTRTSALSTDTQYF
TRBJ2-3,-,-,TRBV10-3,TGTGCCATCAGTGAAAGGGGGTCAGATACGCAGTATTTT,CAISERGSDTQYF
TRBJ1-1,-,-,TRBV11-2,TGTGCCAGCAGCAGAGGACAGCTTGAAGCTTTCTTT,CASSRGQLEAFF
TRBJ2-5,-,-,TRBV10-3,TGTGCCACGACCGGCAGGGAAAAAGAGACCCAGTACTTC,CATTGREKETQYF
TRBJ2-4,-,TRBD2,TRBV19,TGTGCCAGTAGTACACTAGCGGGAGAGCTACTAGCCAAAAACATTCAGTACTTC,CASSTLAGELLAKNIQYF
TRBJ2-3,-,-,TRBV7-9,TGTGCCAGCAGCTTAGCGCGAGTCATCACAGATACGCAGTATTTT,CASSLARVITDTQYF
TRBJ2-3,once,-,TRBV27,TGTGCCAGCACTTCGACTCTAAGCACAGATACGCAGTATTTT,CASTSTLSTDTQYF
TRBJ2-2,-,-,TRBV19,TGTGCCAGTAGTATACGAGGTAACACCGGGGAGCTGTTTTTT,CASSIRGNTGELFF
TRBJ2-6,-,-,TRBV11-2,TGTGCCAGCAGCTCCCGGGCCCTCTTCAGAGCCAACGTCCTGACTTTC,CASSSRALFRANVLTF
TRBJ1-2,-,-,TRBV7-8,TGTGCCACCCGTCCTACGGCTAACTATGGCTACACCTTC,CATRPTANYGYTF
TRBJ2-7,-,-,TRBV18,TGTGCCAGCTCACCGACAGGAACCTACGAGCAGTACTTC,CASSPTGTYEQYF
TRBJ2-5,-,-,TRBV4-2,TGTGCCAGCAGCCCCGCGAGCGACCAAGAGACCCAGTACTTC,CASSPASDQETQYF
TRBJ1-4,-,TRBD1,TRBV6-1,TGTGCCAGCAGTGAAGGTCCGGGACAGGGTAATGAAAAACTGTTTTTT,CASSEGPGQGNEKLFF
TRBJ2-5,-,-,TRBV27,TGTGCCAGCAGCCCCTTTAGGGCGCACCAAGAGACCCAGTACTTC,CASSPFRAHQETQYF
TRBJ2-7,-,-,TRBV7-9,TGTGCCAGCAGCTTAGGTAGCAGACCATCCTACGAGCAGTACTTC,CASSLGSRPSYEQYF
TRBJ2-3,-,TRBD1,TRBV30,TGTGCCTGGAGTGTACGTGGCAGGGGGCGTGATACGCAGTATTTT,CAWSVRGRGRDTQYF
TRBJ2-7,-,-,TRBV5-3,TGTGCCAGAAGCCTCTTGGGAACCTACGAGCAGTACTTC,CARSLLGTYEQYF
TRBJ1-1,-,-,TRBV7-9,TGTGCCAGCAGCTGGACCGTGGGCACTGAAGCTTTCTTT,CASSWTVGTEAFF